These 30 T cell receptor beta chains came from one sample sequenced in a study of CD4 T cells in relation to SARS-CoV-2 and coronaviruses. Their antigens remain unidentified. The unexposed donors gave CD4+ T cells in about 2011-2018, prior to COVID-19. Isolation of CD4+ T cells took place after about 9 days in culture. Sequenced by immunoSEQ multiplex PCR; TCRdb stores in-frame clones only, minus some. The sample lists more than 25,000 clones, 72% occurring once. Sample: CD4+ T cells from PBMCs, cultured in vitro. The receptors derive from a human donor in good health.

CDR3 DNA sequence: TGTGCCATCGGGAGGGCCCCCACTGGGGCCAACGTCCTGACTTTC. It codes for CAIGRAPTGANVLTF. The rearrangement uses TRBV10-3 and TRBJ2-6; TRBD2 agrees at 7 bases. After removal of 8 bases from V and 2 bases from J, the junction contained 6 bases not matched to a gene. CDR1 ENHRY and CDR2 SYGVKD come from the germline V gene. The CDR3 is 15 residues long.

The sample holds a few counts of this clone. This rearrangement joins TRBV7-9 to TRBJ1-6, with 11 bases that match TRBD1. The CDR3 covers 15 residues. Trimming at V came to 3 bases and at J to 10 bases, leaving 5 bases not matched to a gene. Germline lookup yields CDR1 SEHNR and CDR2 FQNEAQ (reference sequence). CDR3 region: CASSLGGQGGSPLHF. The CDR3 region has the DNA TGTGCCAGCAGCTTGGGGGGACAGGGGGGATCACCCCTCCACTTT.

This clone was recorded only once. The J gene is TRBJ2-7, the V gene TRBV7-3, with D tentatively TRBD1 (5 bases). This CDR3 comprises 16 residues. Trimming took 2 bases from V and 0 from J, leaving 14 bases between them. Looked up from germline, CDR1 is SGHTA and CDR2 is FQGTGA. The CDR3 DNA follows: TGTGCCAGCAGCTTAGAAGGGGCAGGGTTCTCCTACGAGCAGTACTTC. Amino acids: CASSLEGAGFSYEQYF.

This clone was detected only a few times. This chain joins TRBV27 and TRBJ2-5, with 7 nucleotides matching TRBD1. Per germline, CDR1 MNHEY and CDR2 SMNVEV (reference sequence). J lost 5 bases, V lost 2 bases, and 8 bases had no gene match. The CDR3 loop spans 15 amino acids. The CDR3 sequence is CASSLLDRVRETQYF. The CDR3 nucleotides are TGTGCCAGCAGTTTACTCGACAGGGTACGCGAGACCCAGTACTTC.

This clone has a handful of counts. This chain joins TRBV7-2 and TRBJ1-5; TRBD1 might be the D (6 bases). Germline CDR1 SGHTA, CDR2 FQGNSA. The length of the CDR3 is 15 residues. The V and J ends lost 5 bases and 2 bases respectively, with 13 bases between them. This chain's CDR3 is CASSLHGGGNQPQHF. CDR3 sequence (DNA): TGTGCCAGCAGCCTGCACGGGGGCGGCAATCAGCCCCAGCATTTT. The whole variable domain, filled in from reference TRBV7-2 and TRBJ1-5, reads GAGVSQSPSNKVTEKGKDVELRCDPISGHTALYWYRQSLGQGLEFLIYFQGNSAPDKSGLPSDRFSAERTGGSVSTLTIQRTQQEDSAVYLCASSLHGGGNQPQHFGDGTRLSIL.

This clone was seen more than once but under ten times. V gene TRBV7-2 combines with J gene TRBJ2-7; 10 nucleotides line up with TRBD1. Losses at the gene ends were 1 base for V and 2 bases for J; bases not matched to a gene: 5. This CDR3 contains 16 residues. Germline loops: CDR1 SGHTA, CDR2 FQGNSA. The CDR3 spells CASSLVVTGGTYEQYF. Written as DNA, the CDR3 is TGTGCCAGCAGCTTAGTGGTGACAGGGGGCACCTACGAGCAGTACTTC. Looking up the rest from reference TRBV7-2 and TRBJ2-7 gives the full variable domain: GAGVSQSPSNKVTEKGKDVELRCDPISGHTALYWYRQSLGQGLEFLIYFQGNSAPDKSGLPSDRFSAERTGGSVSTLTIQRTQQEDSAVYLCASSLVVTGGTYEQYFGPGTRLTVT.

The chain combines TRBV6-2 or TRBV6-3 with TRBJ2-5; possibly TRBD1 for D (5 bases). The ends were cut back, 6 bases at V and 6 bases at J, with 23 bases in the middle. There are 16 residues in the CDR3. Germline V gives CDR1 MNHEY, CDR2 SVGEGT. This CDR3 reads CASSPLRGQGGQTQYF. The CDR3 coding sequence is TGTGCCAGCAGCCCTCTCCGAGGACAAGGCGGTCAGACCCAGTACTTC.

This sequence joins TRBV5-1 and TRBJ2-1, with D possibly called TRBD1 or TRBD2 (5 bases each). The length of the CDR3 is 16 residues. V was cut by 3 bases and J by 0 bases, with 13 bases left in between. Germline CDR1 is SGHRS and CDR2 is YFSETQ. The CDR3 nucleotides are TGCGCCAGCAGCTCGGCCGGGACCAGCTCCTACAATGAGCAGTTCTTC. Translation: CASSSAGTSSYNEQFF.

The V gene is TRBV29-1, the J gene TRBJ2-5, with D hard to call. V gave up 8 bases and J gave up 5 bases, with 18 bases separating them. The CDR3 has 13 amino acids. Germline CDR1 reads SQVTM; CDR2 reads ANQGSEA. The CDR3 DNA reads as TGCAGCACGAGTACCGACCTCCAGGAGACCCAGTACTTC. It is translated as CSTSTDLQETQYF.

The V call is TRBV7-2, the J call TRBJ2-3; TRBD2 matches at 10 bases. Germline CDR1 SGHTA, CDR2 FQGNSA. The CDR3 covers 14 residues. V lost 5 bases to trimming and J lost 7 bases; unmatched junction nucleotides: 6. CDR3 in amino acids: CASSLGTSENTQYF. Written as DNA, the CDR3 is TGTGCCAGCAGCCTTGGGACTAGCGAAAATACGCAGTATTTT.

This clone has just a few counts. The chain couples TRBV27 to TRBJ2-7; D ambiguous. Trimming pared 3 bases from V and 2 bases from J, leaving 11 bases between. The V gene's germline CDR1 is MNHEY and CDR2 SMNVEV (reference sequence). CDR3 size: 14 residues. The chain's CDR3 is CASSFRVGAYEQYF. In nucleotides, the CDR3 is TGTGCCAGCAGTTTCCGAGTTGGGGCCTACGAGCAGTACTTC.

This clone was observed a handful of times. The genes are TRBV6-6 and TRBJ2-1; 10 nucleotides align to TRBD2. Germline loops: CDR1 MNHNY, CDR2 SVGAGI (reference sequence). The junction had 4 bases not matched to a gene; V was cut back by 5 bases and J by 3 bases. The CDR3 has 15 amino acids. The CDR3 DNA reads TGTGCCAGCAGTGACGGGACTAGCGTCTACAATGAGCAGTTCTTC. Residues: CASSDGTSVYNEQFF.

Within the sample, this clone is medium-sized (0.01 to 0.1%). The CDR3 nucleotides are TGTGCCAGCAGCTCCGGAACTAGGAATAATGAAAAACTGTTTTTT. Its protein is CASSSGTRNNEKLFF. The V call is TRBV7-9, the J call TRBJ1-4, with D hard to call. Germline loops: CDR1 SEHNR, CDR2 FQNEAQ (reference sequence). The ends were cut back, 4 bases at V and 4 bases at J, with 13 bases in the middle. This CDR3 has 15 residues. The full variable domain, rest sourced from reference TRBV7-9 and TRBJ1-4, is DTGVSQNPRHKITKRGQNVTFRCDPISEHNRLYWYRQTLGQGPEFLTYFQNEAQLEKSRLLSDRFSAERPKGSFSTLEIQRTEQGDSAMYLCASSSGTRNNEKLFFGSGTQLSVL.

The rearrangement joins TRBV28 to TRBJ1-4; D might be TRBD1 (5 bases). CDR3 size: 15 residues. With 1 base removed from V and 8 bases from J, the gap between germline ends came to 14 bases. CDR1 and CDR2 (germline): MDHEN, SYDVKM. CDR3 bases: TGTGCCAGCAGTTTATTAGGGCAGGGTGGGGAAAAACTGTTTTTT. This sequence encodes CASSLLGQGGEKLFF.

This clone showed up just once. The chain couples TRBV3-1 (or the pseudogene TRBV3-2) to TRBJ2-5, with 12 bases that match TRBD2. From germline, CDR1 is LGHDT and CDR2 YNNKEL (reference sequence). With 4 bases clipped from V and 4 bases from J, the junction kept 13 bases outside the gene matches. The CDR3 covers 18 residues. CDR3 loop: CASSPPSSLAGGSETQYF. The CDR3, as DNA: TGTGCCAGCAGCCCGCCCTCCTCGCTAGCGGGAGGGTCAGAGACCCAGTACTTC.

The CDR3 reads CASSHPTRGPEQYF. CDR3 nucleotides: TGCGCCAGCAGCCATCCCACCAGGGGGCCCGAGCAGTACTTC. The chain is built from TRBV4-1 and TRBJ2-7, with TRBD1 matching 8 bases. The V gene end was trimmed by 3 bases and the J gene end by 6 bases; junction bases not matched to a gene: 7. CDR1 and CDR2 (germline): MGHRA, YSYEKL. This CDR3 spans 14 amino acids.

The chain couples TRBV4-2 to TRBJ1-6, with D possibly TRBD1 on 6 matching bases. CDR1 and CDR2 from the germline V gene are LGHNA and YNFKEQ. Deletions cut 1 base from V and 8 bases from J, with 9 bases between. The CDR3 runs 14 residues. CDR3 nucleotide sequence: TGTGCCAGCAGCCAAGTCAGGGGCGATTCACCCCTCCACTTT. Its protein is CASSQVRGDSPLHF.

V is TRBV6-1 and J is TRBJ2-3; D gene unclear. CDR1 and CDR2 (germline): MNHNS, SASEGT. The CDR3 is 15 amino acids. Trimming left V 0 bases short and J 2 bases short, with 9 bases between. The CDR3 spells CASSEAGSYTDTQYF. CDR3 DNA sequence: TGTGCCAGCAGTGAAGCGGGCTCTTACACAGATACGCAGTATTTT.

This clone was picked up one time. The CDR3 DNA is TGTGCCAGCAGCTCCCCTCTGAAAAGGCTAGAAAGCACAGATACGCAGTATTTT. Protein product: CASSSPLKRLESTDTQYF. The chain links TRBV5-4 to TRBJ2-3; D uncertain. The CDR3 extends over 18 amino acids. Germline CDR1 SGHNT, CDR2 YYREEE (reference sequence). Trimming removed 3 bases at V and 0 bases at J, with 20 bases between.

The rearrangement joins TRBV11-2 to TRBJ2-3; TRBD1 matches 7 bases. Trimming cost V 5 bases and J 1 base; bases outside gene matches: 6. The length of the CDR3 is 15 residues. In germline, CDR1 is SGHAT, CDR2 FQNNGV. The CDR3 spells CASSPDRVGTDTQYF. CDR3 in DNA: TGTGCCAGCAGCCCTGACAGGGTTGGCACAGATACGCAGTATTTT.

This chain uses TRBV7-9 with TRBJ2-3; no clear D gene. Germline V gene sequence: CDR1 SEHNR, CDR2 FQNEAQ (reference sequence). V dropped 2 bases and J dropped 0 bases, with 3 bases sitting between them. This CDR3 comprises 13 residues. The CDR3 is CASSLISTDTQYF. The CDR3 nucleotides are TGTGCCAGCAGCTTAATTAGCACAGATACGCAGTATTTT.

The chain carries TRBV7-8 and TRBJ2-1, with TRBD2 matching 7 bases. The germline V gene encodes CDR1 SGHVS and CDR2 FQNEAQ. The junction had 0 bases not matched to a gene; V was cut back by 2 bases and J by 2 bases. The CDR3 is 14 amino acids. The CDR3 region has the DNA TGTGCCAGCAGCTTAACTAGCGCCTACAATGAGCAGTTCTTC. Amino acid sequence: CASSLTSAYNEQFF.

This clone has only a few counts. The chain links TRBV6-5 to TRBJ1-5; possibly TRBD1 for D (5 bases). Germline CDR1 and CDR2: MNHEY and SVGAGI. CDR3 length: 13 amino acids. V was pared by 4 bases and J by 2 bases, with 6 bases between. CDR3 nucleotide sequence: TGTGCCAGCAGTTGGGACCGCAATCAGCCCCAGCATTTT. It encodes CASSWDRNQPQHF.

The J gene is TRBJ2-1, the V gene TRBV2, with 7 bases that match TRBD1. Trimming at V came to 11 bases and at J to 2 bases, leaving 9 bases not matched to a gene. Per the germline V gene, CDR1 is SNHLY and CDR2 is FYNNEI. CDR3 length: 14 residues. The CDR3 region is CAVQGSATYNEQFF. DNA of the CDR3: TGTGCCGTACAGGGGTCCGCTACCTACAATGAGCAGTTCTTC.

This chain joins TRBV9 and TRBJ2-2, with 9 bases lining up with TRBD2. V lost 3 bases to trimming and J lost 0 bases; unmatched junction nucleotides: 9. The germline gives CDR1 SGDLS, CDR2 YYNGEE. The CDR3 consists of 18 residues. The chain's CDR3 is CASSDRAGGPANTGELFF. As DNA, the CDR3 is TGTGCCAGCAGCGATAGGGCGGGAGGGCCGGCGAACACCGGGGAGCTGTTTTTT.

This clone was detected only once. V and J are TRBV27 and TRBJ2-6; 8 nucleotides line up with TRBD2. Germline assignment: CDR1 MNHEY and CDR2 SMNVEV (reference sequence). The CDR3 is made up of 19 amino acids. J lost 0 bases, V lost 4 bases, and 11 bases had no gene match. This CDR3 reads CASSSSRGGFPSGANVLTF. CDR3 DNA: TGTGCCAGCAGTTCTTCTCGGGGGGGGTTTCCCTCTGGGGCCAACGTCCTGACTTTC.

On this clone itself: A junction boundary mismatches the germline segment, possibly from a read error. V gene TRBV5-6 combines with J gene TRBJ1-2; 10 bases agree with TRBD1. Germline CDR1 and CDR2: SGHDT and YYEEEE. The CDR3 runs to 15 residues. The CDR3 bases are TGTGCCAGCAGCCCTAGAGGGACAGGGGCCCTCAAGTACCACTTC. Its translation is CASSPRGTGALKYHF.

The rearrangement joins TRBV9 to TRBJ2-3, with D perhaps matching TRBD2 (6 bases). Germline-derived CDR1 and CDR2 are SGDLS and YYNGEE. Trimming left V 3 bases short and J 9 bases short, with 17 bases between. The CDR3 contains 14 residues. The CDR3 loop is CASSASSERGTQYF. The CDR3 DNA is TGTGCCAGCAGCGCCTCTAGCGAACGAGGGACGCAGTATTTT.

This chain joins TRBV6-2 or TRBV6-3 and TRBJ1-5; 10 bases line up with TRBD1. V dropped 4 bases and J dropped 8; count of bases not matched to a gene: 8. The germline V gene has CDR1 MNHEY and CDR2 SVGEGT. The CDR3 has 15 amino acids. The CDR3 region has the DNA TGTGCCAGCAGTTCCCCGACAGGGGGCTATAAGCCCCAGCATTTT. This encodes CASSSPTGGYKPQHF.

The rearrangement uses TRBV12-5 and TRBJ2-3; no reliable D call. The CDR3 contains 17 residues. Trimming removed 0 bases at V and 1 base at J, with 14 bases between. Germline CDR1 reads LGHNT; CDR2 reads FRNRAP. Here the CDR3 reads CASGLVLYAGGTDTQYF. CDR3 in DNA: TGTGCTAGTGGTTTGGTACTGTATGCCGGTGGCACAGATACGCAGTATTTT.